Following are 30 T cell receptor beta chains from one sample sequenced in a study of CD8+ T cells in alopecia areata. Treatment in this sample: oral pan-JAK inhibitor, 5-10 mg twice daily. RNA was isolated and reverse transcribed to cDNA, the sequencing template. The table came from immunoSEQ multiplex PCR; TCRdb's copy has only in-frame clones and leaves some out. Counted here are around 150,000 clones, 60% occurring once; the ten biggest clones make up 14%. The material sequenced was CD4+ T cells sorted from blood, taken at week 24, from a patient treated with tofacitinib. The receptors here all came from a human donor with alopecia areata.

This chain links TRBV14 with TRBJ2-5; D may be TRBD1 (6 bases). The CDR3 has 16 amino acids. From germline, CDR1 is SGHDN and CDR2 FVKESK. Trimming cost V 2 bases and J 5 bases, with 18 bases left between them. The CDR3 DNA reads TGTGCCAGCAGCCAATCGGTACAGGGAGTCCTCGAGACCCAGTACTTC. It encodes CASSQSVQGVLETQYF.

The rearrangement joins TRBV2 to TRBJ2-6; weak D call: TRBD2 (6 bases). The germline V gene encodes CDR1 SNHLY and CDR2 FYNNEI. V lost 8 bases to trimming and J lost 2 bases, with 13 bases between them. The CDR3 spans 15 residues. CDR3 nucleotides: TGTGCCAGCTCAAAGGGAGGTGCTGGGGCCAACGTCCTGACTTTC. Protein: CASSKGGAGANVLTF. The complete variable domain, with remaining parts taken from reference TRBV2 and TRBJ2-6, reads EPEVTQTPSHQVTQMGQEVILRCVPISNHLYFYWYRQILGQKVEFLVSFYNNEISEKSEIFDDQFSVERPDGSNFTLKIRSTKLEDSAMYFCASSKGGAGANVLTFGAGSRLTVL.

This clone has more than one count but fewer than ten. The V gene is TRBV19, the J gene TRBJ2-3; TRBD2 aligns across 7 bases. The germline CDR1 and CDR2 sequences are LNHDA and SQIVND (reference sequence). J lost 2 bases, V lost 10 bases, and 12 bases had no gene match. This CDR3 region has 15 residues. CDR3 loop: CATCEIAGHTDTQYF. In nucleotides, the CDR3 is TGTGCCACCTGTGAGATAGCGGGCCACACAGATACGCAGTATTTT.

This chain joins TRBV2 and TRBJ1-1; no firm D call. CDR3 length: 11 residues. The germline V gene has CDR1 SNHLY and CDR2 FYNNEI. V dropped 8 bases and J dropped 3 bases, with 7 bases sitting between them. The CDR3 spells CASGEYTEAFF. CDR3 bases: TGTGCCAGCGGGGAGTACACTGAAGCTTTCTTT. The whole variable domain, filled in from reference TRBV2 and TRBJ1-1, reads EPEVTQTPSHQVTQMGQEVILRCVPISNHLYFYWYRQILGQKVEFLVSFYNNEISEKSEIFDDQFSVERPDGSNFTLKIRSTKLEDSAMYFCASGEYTEAFFGQGTRLTVV.

This chain links TRBV4-1 with TRBJ2-7, with 7 bases that match TRBD1. CDR3 size: 14 residues. V shed 5 bases and J 4 bases; nucleotides not matched to a gene: 8. Germline CDR1 MGHRA, CDR2 YSYEKL. The CDR3 loop is CASSSRQGGYEQYF. DNA of the CDR3: TGCGCCAGCAGCTCTCGACAGGGTGGTTACGAGCAGTACTTC.

The chain couples TRBV29-1 to TRBJ1-2; perhaps TRBD1 as D (5 bases). V lost 4 bases to trimming and J lost 2 bases, with 11 bases between them. This CDR3 region has 13 residues. Germline V gene data show CDR1 as SQVTM and CDR2 as ANQGSEA. In DNA form, the CDR3 reads TGCAGCGTTGCTCAGACAGAGAACTATGGCTACACCTTC. It encodes CSVAQTENYGYTF.

The V gene is TRBV7-9, the J gene TRBJ1-1, with unresolved D. The germline V and J ends were trimmed by 3 bases and 0 bases, with 5 bases remaining between them. Germline CDR1 is SEHNR and CDR2 is FQNEAQ (reference sequence). The CDR3 is 13 amino acids. The CDR3 nucleotides read TGTGCCAGCAGCTTGATCATGAACACTGAAGCTTTCTTT. It encodes CASSLIMNTEAFF.

The V call is TRBV2, the J call TRBJ2-2; tentatively, D is TRBD2 (5 bases). This CDR3 comprises 12 residues. Trimming stripped 7 bases from V and 7 bases from J, with 10 bases between. Germline-derived CDR1 and CDR2 are SNHLY and FYNNEI. CDR3 protein: CASNQGGGELFF. The CDR3 DNA reads as TGTGCCAGCAACCAAGGAGGCGGGGAGCTGTTTTTT.

The sample holds one count of this clone. This chain joins TRBV29-1 and TRBJ2-6; no reliable D call. With 6 bases removed from V and 2 bases from J, the gap between germline ends came to 8 bases. The CDR3 consists of 13 residues. Germline-derived CDR1 and CDR2 are SQVTM and ANQGSEA. The CDR3 is CSVLAAGANVLTF. CDR3 sequence (DNA): TGCAGCGTATTAGCAGCTGGGGCCAACGTCCTGACTTTC.

The table lists this clone with a few counts. The J gene is TRBJ2-3, the V gene TRBV2; D tentatively fits TRBD1 or TRBD2 (6 bases each). Germline CDR1 and CDR2: SNHLY and FYNNEI. V shed 6 bases and J shed 6 bases, with 19 bases lying between them. This CDR3 spans 15 amino acids. The CDR3 protein is CASRAGTLGQDTQYF. The CDR3 coding sequence is TGTGCCAGCAGAGCTGGGACTCTTGGACAGGATACGCAGTATTTT.

The rearrangement joins TRBV30 to TRBJ1-2; D is ambiguous. With 2 bases removed from V and 4 bases from J, the gap between germline ends came to 17 bases. Germline V gene lookup returns CDR1 GTSNPN and CDR2 SVGIG (reference sequence). The CDR3 sequence is 15 residues long. The CDR3 is CAWSHGPTLSYGYTF. The CDR3 region has the DNA TGTGCCTGGAGTCACGGACCTACTCTCTCCTATGGCTACACCTTC.

This chain joins TRBV4-1 and TRBJ2-7, with 10 bases fitting TRBD2. V gave up 2 bases and J gave up 1 base; unmatched junction bases: 5. The CDR3 has 16 residues. Per germline, CDR1 MGHRA and CDR2 YSYEKL. The CDR3 region has the DNA TGCGCCAGCAGCCAACTAGCGGGGGCCCTTTCCTACGAGCAGTACTTC. Residues: CASSQLAGALSYEQYF.

The chain couples TRBV5-1 to TRBJ1-5, with D possibly TRBD1 on 6 matching bases. V dropped 4 bases and J dropped 0 bases, with 17 bases sitting between them. CDR3 length: 17 amino acids. Looked up from germline, CDR1 is SGHRS and CDR2 is YFSETQ. Here the CDR3 reads CASSPNTGSDSNQPQHF. The CDR3 DNA sequence: TGCGCCAGCAGCCCTAACACAGGGTCGGATAGCAATCAGCCCCAGCATTTT.

This clone has just a few counts. The chain combines TRBV27 with TRBJ2-7; D remains ambiguous. From germline, CDR1 is MNHEY and CDR2 SMNVEV (reference sequence). V shed 5 bases and J shed 4 bases, with 15 bases lying between them. The CDR3 runs to 14 residues. The CDR3 DNA follows: TGTGCCAGCAGTGTCAGGATTCCTCCTTACGAGCAGTACTTC. Translated: CASSVRIPPYEQYF.

The chain uses TRBV29-1 and TRBJ2-2; 10 bases line up with TRBD1. The CDR3 has 13 residues. Trimming cost V 6 bases and J 7 bases; bases outside gene matches: 5. Germline CDR1 is SQVTM and CDR2 is ANQGSEA. DNA of the CDR3: TGCAGCGTCGGACAGGGGGTTGGCGGGGAGCTGTTTTTT. Its protein is CSVGQGVGGELFF.

This clone appeared a single time. The chain is built from TRBV30 and TRBJ2-5; D possibly corresponds to TRBD1 (8 bases). V was cut by 5 bases and J by 4 bases, with 17 bases left in between. This CDR3 is built from 14 residues. Germline CDR1 and CDR2: GTSNPN and SVGIG (reference sequence). CDR3 nucleotide sequence: TGTGCCTGGGTCCGGACAGGGAGGGGAGAGACCCAGTACTTC. Its translation: CAWVRTGRGETQYF.

This clone has at least ten counts. The chain has TRBV28 and TRBJ1-2; D not certain. Germline V gives CDR1 MDHEN, CDR2 SYDVKM. Trimming took 4 bases from V and 6 from J, leaving 9 bases between them. The CDR3 length is 12 residues. The CDR3 loop reads CASSSEYHGYTF. CDR3 in DNA: TGTGCCAGCAGTTCGGAGTATCATGGCTACACCTTC.

This clone was observed a handful of times. The J gene is TRBJ2-5, the V gene TRBV20-1; D is ambiguous. The V end lost 3 bases, the J end lost 6 bases, and 8 bases lay between the germline ends. Germline loops: CDR1 DFQATT, CDR2 SNEGSKA (reference sequence). This CDR3 spans 11 amino acids. This CDR3 is CSASGVKTQYF. The CDR3 DNA sequence: TGCAGTGCTAGTGGAGTCAAGACCCAGTACTTC.

The genes are TRBV7-8 and TRBJ1-2; D is perhaps TRBD1 (5 bases). Germline V CDR1 and CDR2: SGHVS, FQNEAQ. Deletions cut 0 bases from V and 8 bases from J, with 13 bases between. The CDR3 runs to 14 residues. CDR3 sequence: CASSLAQAGNGYTF. The CDR3 coding sequence is TGTGCCAGCAGCTTAGCGCAGGCAGGGAACGGCTACACCTTC.

The chain links TRBV29-1 to TRBJ2-7, with TRBD2 as a possible D gene (6 bases). The CDR3 is 13 amino acids. The germline V gene encodes CDR1 SQVTM and CDR2 ANQGSEA. The V end lost 6 bases, the J end lost 6 bases, and 18 bases lay between the germline ends. CDR3 amino acids: CSVAGAWDGEQYF. In nucleotides, the CDR3 is TGCAGCGTAGCGGGTGCATGGGACGGCGAGCAGTACTTC.

This chain links TRBV29-1 with TRBJ2-3, with TRBD1 as a possible D gene (6 bases). The CDR3 runs 10 residues. V was pared by 6 bases and J by 14 bases, with 15 bases between. CDR1 and CDR2 from the germline V gene are SQVTM and ANQGSEA. The CDR3 sequence: CSVDTGQLYF. CDR3 DNA: TGCAGCGTAGATACAGGACAGCTGTATTTT.

V and J are TRBV4-2 and TRBJ1-2; D unclear. Trimming took 3 bases from V and 8 from J, leaving 13 bases between them. The germline gives CDR1 LGHNA, CDR2 YNFKEQ. The CDR3 length is 13 residues. CDR3 bases: TGTGCCAGCAGCCACCGTGGGTTGTGGGGCTACACCTTC. It yields the protein CASSHRGLWGYTF.

The chain links TRBV29-1 to TRBJ2-4; 11 nucleotides agree with TRBD2. From germline, CDR1 is SQVTM and CDR2 ANQGSEA. With 3 bases clipped from V and 9 bases from J, the junction kept 1 base outside the gene matches. The CDR3 spans 12 residues. CDR3 nucleotides: TGCAGCGTTGAGCTAGCGGGGGGCATTCAGTACTTC. Translation gives CSVELAGGIQYF.

This rearrangement joins TRBV6-1 to TRBJ2-3; D unclear. CDR3 length: 14 residues. Germline V gives CDR1 MNHNS, CDR2 SASEGT. V was clipped by 6 bases and J by 2 bases, with 12 bases between them. CDR3 DNA: TGTGCCAGCAGCAGGACCCGAGTCACAGATACGCAGTATTTT. Translating gives CASSRTRVTDTQYF.

This clone was counted once. The chain uses TRBV4-2 and TRBJ2-1, with 10 bases aligning to TRBD2. V dropped 0 bases and J dropped 9; count of bases not matched to a gene: 14. The CDR3 is 18 amino acids. Germline CDR1 is LGHNA and CDR2 is YNFKEQ. CDR3: CASSQDSRSASGGGEQFF. Here the CDR3 DNA reads TGTGCCAGCAGCCAAGATTCTCGTAGTGCTAGCGGGGGAGGTGAGCAGTTCTTC.

The gene calls are TRBV6-5 and TRBJ1-1; possibly TRBD1 for D (5 bases). This CDR3 has 14 residues. Looked up from germline, CDR1 is MNHEY and CDR2 is SVGAGI. The germline V and J ends were trimmed by 10 bases and 7 bases, with 22 bases remaining between them. This CDR3 reads CATLLGLQGIEAFF. The DNA for the CDR3 is TGTGCCACCCTCCTGGGCCTTCAGGGCATTGAAGCTTTCTTT.

The table lists this clone with a count of one. This chain joins TRBV2 and TRBJ2-1; D gene uncertain. CDR3 size: 13 residues. V lost 3 bases and J 3 bases, leaving 6 bases between the germline ends. Germline V gives CDR1 SNHLY, CDR2 FYNNEI. CDR3 loop: CASSENSYNEQFF. In DNA form, the CDR3 reads TGTGCCAGCAGTGAGAACAGCTACAATGAGCAGTTCTTC.

This clone was counted a few times. The gene calls are TRBV30 and TRBJ2-5; tentatively, D is TRBD1 (7 bases). V was trimmed by 5 bases and J by 1 base, leaving 11 bases between them. From germline, CDR1 is GTSNPN and CDR2 SVGIG (reference sequence). CDR3 length equals 13 residues. The CDR3 protein is CAWDRDFQETQYF. The CDR3 nucleotides are TGTGCCTGGGACAGGGACTTCCAAGAGACCCAGTACTTC.

The chain is built from TRBV25-1 and TRBJ1-1; D uncertain. The germline V gene encodes CDR1 MGHDK and CDR2 SYGVNS. The V gene lost 5 bases and the J gene lost 5 bases, with 12 bases spanning the gap. The CDR3 totals 13 residues. The CDR3 DNA reads TGTGCCAGCAGTAGGCCGGGCGATACTGAAGCTTTCTTT. Encoded protein: CASSRPGDTEAFF.

The chain combines TRBV6-1 with TRBJ2-2; D uncertain. V shed 2 bases and J shed 3 bases, with 16 bases lying between them. This CDR3 spans 17 amino acids. CDR1 is MNHNS, CDR2 SASEGT, per germline. The DNA for the CDR3 is TGTGCCAGCAGTGAAAGCCTAATCCGGATGGACACCGGGGAGCTGTTTTTT. It translates to CASSESLIRMDTGELFF.